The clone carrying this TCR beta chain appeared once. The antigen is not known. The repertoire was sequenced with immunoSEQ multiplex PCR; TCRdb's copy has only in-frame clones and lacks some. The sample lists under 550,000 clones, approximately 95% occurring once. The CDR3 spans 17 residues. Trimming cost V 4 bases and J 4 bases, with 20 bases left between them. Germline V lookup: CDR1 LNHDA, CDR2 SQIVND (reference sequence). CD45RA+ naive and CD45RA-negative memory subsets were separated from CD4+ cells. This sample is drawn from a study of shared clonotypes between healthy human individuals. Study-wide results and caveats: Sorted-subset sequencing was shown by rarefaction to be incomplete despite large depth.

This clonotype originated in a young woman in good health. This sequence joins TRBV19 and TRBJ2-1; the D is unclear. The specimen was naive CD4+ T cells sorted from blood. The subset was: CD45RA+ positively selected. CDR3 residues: CASSSPSGGPRYNEQFF. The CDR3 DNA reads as TGTGCCAGTAGTAGCCCTTCGGGCGGCCCTCGGTACAATGAGCAGTTCTTC.